This section outlines one T cell receptor beta chain sequence together with its context. This sample stems from a study of blood T cell repertoires in COVID-19. The table came from immunoSEQ multiplex PCR; TCRdb's copy has only in-frame clones and leaves some out. This sample carries around 260,000 clones, around nine tenths of them seen once, and the ten largest clones take approximately 2%. The CDR3 is made up of 17 amino acids. After removal of 4 bases from V and 6 bases from J, the junction contained 16 bases not matched to a gene. The clonotype comes from a young man with active or convalescent COVID-19. Sample: peripheral blood. The V call is TRBV5-3, the J call TRBJ2-1, with 7 bases fitting TRBD1. TRBV5-3 is an ORF, with its function uncertain. Here the CDR3 reads CARSATLHRDRPNEQFF. DNA of the CDR3: TGTGCCAGAAGCGCGACCCTTCACCGGGACAGACCCAATGAGCAGTTCTTC.